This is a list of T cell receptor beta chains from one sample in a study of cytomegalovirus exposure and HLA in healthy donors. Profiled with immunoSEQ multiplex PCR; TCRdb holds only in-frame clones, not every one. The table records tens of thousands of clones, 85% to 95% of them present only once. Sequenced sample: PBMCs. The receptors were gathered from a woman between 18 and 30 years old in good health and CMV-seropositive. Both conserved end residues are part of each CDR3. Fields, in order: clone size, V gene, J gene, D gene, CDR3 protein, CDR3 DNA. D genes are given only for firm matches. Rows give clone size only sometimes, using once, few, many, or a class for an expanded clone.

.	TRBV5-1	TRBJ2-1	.	CASSFWQGQDNEQFF	TGCGCCAGCAGCTTTTGGCAGGGGCAGGACAATGAGCAGTTCTTC
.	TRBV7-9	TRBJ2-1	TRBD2	CASSSISGGRADNEQFF	TGTGCCAGCAGCTCGATTTCGGGCGGGAGGGCCGACAATGAGCAGTTCTTC
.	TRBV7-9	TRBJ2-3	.	CASSSGLRDSTDTQYF	TGTGCCAGCAGCTCGGGACTTCGAGATAGCACAGATACGCAGTATTTT
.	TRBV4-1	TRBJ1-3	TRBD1	CASSQRCDRGLNTIYF	TGCGCCAGCAGCCAACGCTGTGACAGGGGGCTCAACACCATATATTTT
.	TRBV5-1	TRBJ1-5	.	CASSLDSGIKPQHF	TGCGCCAGCAGCTTGGACAGCGGAATCAAGCCCCAGCATTTT
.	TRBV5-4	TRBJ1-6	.	CASSLQGSYSPLHF	TGTGCCAGCAGCTTGCAGGGTTCGTATTCACCCCTCCACTTT
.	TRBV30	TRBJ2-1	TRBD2	CAWLAGGSSYNEQFF	TGTGCCTGGTTAGCGGGAGGCAGCTCCTACAATGAGCAGTTCTTC
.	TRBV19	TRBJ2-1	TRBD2	CASMGRRLAGGNEQFF	TGTGCCAGTATGGGGCGGAGGCTAGCGGGAGGAAATGAGCAGTTCTTC
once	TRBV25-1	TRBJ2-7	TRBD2	CASGGSAGLAAYEQYF	TGTGCCAGCGGGGGTAGCGCCGGACTAGCGGCCTACGAGCAGTACTTC
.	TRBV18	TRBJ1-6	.	CASSPNQGSYNSPLHF	TGTGCCAGCTCACCCAACCAGGGATCCTATAATTCACCCCTCCACTTT
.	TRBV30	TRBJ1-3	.	CAWSLGNTIYF	TGTGCCTGGAGTCTTGGAAACACCATATATTTT
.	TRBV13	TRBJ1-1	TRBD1	CASSLGWRTGPEAFF	TGTGCCAGCAGCTTAGGCTGGAGGACAGGGCCTGAAGCTTTCTTT
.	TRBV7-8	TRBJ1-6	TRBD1	CASSAALTGNKGSYNSPLHF	TGTGCCAGCAGCGCCGCCCTGACAGGGAATAAGGGTTCCTATAATTCACCCCTCCACTTT
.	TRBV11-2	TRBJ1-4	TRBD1	CASGEDRGRKLFF	TGTGCCAGCGGGGAGGACAGGGGACGAAAACTGTTTTTT
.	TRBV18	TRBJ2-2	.	CASSPVRQNTGELFF	TGTGCCAGCTCACCAGTCAGGCAGAACACCGGGGAGCTGTTTTTT
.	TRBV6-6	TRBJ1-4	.	CASRRGVATNEKLFF	TGTGCCAGCAGGCGCGGCGTCGCAACTAATGAAAAACTGTTTTTT
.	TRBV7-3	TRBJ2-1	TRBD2	CASSLALAGVNEQFF	TGTGCCAGCAGCTTAGCACTAGCGGGAGTGAATGAGCAGTTCTTC
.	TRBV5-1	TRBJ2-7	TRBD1	CASSHSGQNYEQYF	TGCGCCAGCAGCCATTCGGGACAGAACTACGAGCAGTACTTC
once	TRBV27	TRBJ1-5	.	CASSPSDLNQPQHF	TGTGCCAGCAGTCCCTCCGACTTAAATCAGCCCCAGCATTTT
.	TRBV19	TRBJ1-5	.	CASSPDSPYSNQPQHF	TGTGCCAGTAGTCCGGACAGTCCTTATAGCAATCAGCCCCAGCATTTT
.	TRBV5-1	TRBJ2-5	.	CASSLADTQIETQYF	TGCGCCAGCAGCTTGGCCGACACGCAAATAGAGACCCAGTACTTC
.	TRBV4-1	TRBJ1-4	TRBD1	CASSPSPPGQPNEKLFF	TGCGCCAGCAGTCCAAGCCCGCCGGGACAGCCTAATGAAAAACTGTTTTTT
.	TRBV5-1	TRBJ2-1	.	CASSKDRDMVYNEQFF	TGCGCCAGCAGCAAAGACCGGGACATGGTTTACAATGAGCAGTTCTTC
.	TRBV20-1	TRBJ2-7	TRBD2	CSARTSDEQYF	TGCAGTGCTCGGACTAGCGATGAGCAGTACTTC
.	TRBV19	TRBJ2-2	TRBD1	CASSTTPGTANTGELFF	TGTGCCAGTAGTACTACGCCCGGGACAGCGAACACCGGGGAGCTGTTTTTT
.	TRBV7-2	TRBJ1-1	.	CASSSRGSTEAFF	TGTGCCAGCAGCTCCAGGGGCAGCACTGAAGCTTTCTTT
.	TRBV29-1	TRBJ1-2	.	CSVAGVANYGYTF	TGCAGCGTTGCAGGGGTAGCTAACTATGGCTACACCTTC
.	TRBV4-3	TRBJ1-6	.	CASSQWYGRVESPLHF	TGCGCCAGCAGCCAATGGTATGGCAGGGTCGAGTCACCCCTCCACTTT
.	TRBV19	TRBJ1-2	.	CASSISRGGDYGYTF	TGTGCCAGTAGTATATCGAGAGGGGGTGACTATGGCTACACCTTC
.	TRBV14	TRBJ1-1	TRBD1	CASSQDHRGIAFF	TGTGCCAGCAGCCAAGATCACAGGGGAATAGCTTTCTTT
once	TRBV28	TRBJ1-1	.	CASSFDWMNTEAFF	TGTGCCAGCAGTTTCGACTGGATGAACACTGAAGCTTTCTTT
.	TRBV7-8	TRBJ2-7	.	CASSLGPRLAYEQYF	TGTGCCAGCAGCTTAGGACCAAGACTCGCCTACGAGCAGTACTTC
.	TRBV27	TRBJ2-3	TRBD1	CASSRQGDTQYF	TGTGCCAGCAGTCGACAGGGAGATACGCAGTATTTT
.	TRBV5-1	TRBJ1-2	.	CASSSGQSYTF	TGCGCCAGCAGCTCAGGACAGTCCTACACCTTC
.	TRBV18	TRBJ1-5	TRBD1	CASSPYRGDNQPQHF	TGTGCCAGCTCACCGTACAGGGGAGACAATCAGCCCCAGCATTTT
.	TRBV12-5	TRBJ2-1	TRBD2	CASGPGLAGANEQFF	TGTGCTAGTGGTCCGGGACTAGCGGGGGCCAATGAGCAGTTCTTC
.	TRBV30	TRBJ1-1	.	CAWTSGVVTEAFF	TGTGCCTGGACTAGCGGGGTAGTAACTGAAGCTTTCTTT
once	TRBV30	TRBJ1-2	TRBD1	CAWRTPGQSNYGYTF	TGTGCCTGGAGGACCCCGGGACAGAGCAACTATGGCTACACCTTC
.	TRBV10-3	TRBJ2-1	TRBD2	CAISAGGGQFF	TGTGCCATCAGTGCGGGAGGGGGGCAGTTCTTC
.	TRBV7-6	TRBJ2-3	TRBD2	CASSLLAGGLMTDTQYF	TGTGCCAGCAGCTTACTAGCGGGGGGGCTGATGACAGATACGCAGTATTTT
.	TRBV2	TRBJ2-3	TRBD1	CASSVRGSFTDTQYF	TGTGCCAGCAGCGTCAGGGGGTCCTTCACAGATACGCAGTATTTT
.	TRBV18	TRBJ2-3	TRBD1	CASSLTGAGDTQYF	TGTGCCAGCTCACTCACAGGGGCGGGAGATACGCAGTATTTT
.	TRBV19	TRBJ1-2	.	CASSHRQSNYGYTF	TGTGCCAGTAGCCACAGGCAATCTAACTATGGCTACACCTTC
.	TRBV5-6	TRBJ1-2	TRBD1	CASSLADRGGGYTF	TGTGCCAGCAGCTTGGCCGACAGGGGCGGTGGCTACACCTTC
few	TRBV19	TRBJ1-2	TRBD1	CASKVAGGGGYTF	TGTGCCAGTAAGGTGGCAGGGGGCGGTGGCTACACCTTC
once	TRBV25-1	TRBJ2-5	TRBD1	CASSAGGQGWRETQYF	TGTGCCAGCAGTGCCGGGGGACAGGGATGGAGGGAGACCCAGTACTTC
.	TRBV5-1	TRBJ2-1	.	CASSLQGGEQFF	TGCGCCAGCAGCTTGCAGGGCGGTGAGCAGTTCTTC
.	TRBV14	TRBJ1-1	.	CASSQVMATEAFF	TGTGCCAGCAGCCAAGTCATGGCTACTGAAGCTTTCTTT
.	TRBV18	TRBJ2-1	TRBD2	CASSPGLAGKNEQFF	TGTGCCAGCTCCCCCGGACTAGCGGGGAAAAATGAGCAGTTCTTC
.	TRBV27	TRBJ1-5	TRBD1	CASSFLDRGLGQPQHF	TGTGCCAGCAGTTTCCTGGACAGGGGGCTAGGGCAGCCCCAGCATTTT
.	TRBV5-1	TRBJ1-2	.	CASSLAGVNGYTF	TGCGCCAGCAGCTTGGCCGGGGTGAACGGCTACACCTTC
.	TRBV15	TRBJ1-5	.	CATSRDLTGNQPQHF	TGTGCCACCAGCAGAGATCTTACAGGTAATCAGCCCCAGCATTTT
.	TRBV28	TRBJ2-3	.	CASSLLPAQYF	TGTGCCAGCAGTTTGCTCCCGGCGCAGTATTTT
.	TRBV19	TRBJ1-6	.	CASSMSLSSPLHF	TGTGCCAGTAGTATGTCTCTGAGTTCACCCCTCCACTTT
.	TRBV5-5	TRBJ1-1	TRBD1	CASGGQANTEAFF	TGTGCCAGCGGAGGACAGGCGAACACTGAAGCTTTCTTT
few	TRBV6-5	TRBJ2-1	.	CASSRPGGDEQFF	TGTGCCAGCAGTCGTCCCGGAGGGGATGAGCAGTTCTTC
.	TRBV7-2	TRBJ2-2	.	CASSLGAGFTNTGELFF	TGTGCCAGCAGCTTAGGTGCAGGCTTTACGAACACCGGGGAGCTGTTTTTT
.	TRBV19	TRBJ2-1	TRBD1	CASQDRATYNEQFF	TGTGCCAGTCAGGACAGGGCCACCTACAATGAGCAGTTCTTC
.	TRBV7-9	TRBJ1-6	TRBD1	CASSYRGNEYSPLHF	TGTGCCAGCAGCTACAGGGGGAACGAATATTCACCCCTCCACTTT
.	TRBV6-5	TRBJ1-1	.	CASSTQGKNTEAFF	TGTGCCAGCAGTACACAGGGAAAGAACACTGAAGCTTTCTTT